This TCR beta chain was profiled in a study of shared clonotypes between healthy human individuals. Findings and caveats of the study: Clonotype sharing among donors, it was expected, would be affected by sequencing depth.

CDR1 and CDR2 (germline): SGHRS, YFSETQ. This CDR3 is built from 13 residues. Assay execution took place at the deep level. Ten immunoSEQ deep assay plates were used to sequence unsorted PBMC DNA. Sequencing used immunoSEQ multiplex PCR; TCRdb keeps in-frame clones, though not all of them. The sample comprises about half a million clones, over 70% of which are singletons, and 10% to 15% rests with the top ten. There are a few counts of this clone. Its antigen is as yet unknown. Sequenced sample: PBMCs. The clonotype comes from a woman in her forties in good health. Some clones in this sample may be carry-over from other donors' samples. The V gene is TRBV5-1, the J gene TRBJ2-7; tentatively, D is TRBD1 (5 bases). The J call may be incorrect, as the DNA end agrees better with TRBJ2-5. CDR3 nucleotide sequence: TGCGCCAGCAATCAGGGAATTGGAGAGACCCAGTACTTC. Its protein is CASNQGIGETQYF.